The 2 T cell receptor beta chains given below trace back to one sample, sequenced in a study of Graves' ophthalmopathy and Graves' hyperthyroidism. Amplification of TCR beta CDR3 regions used RNA transcripts. First-round RT-PCR with HTBI primers preceded a second-round multiplex PCR. One entry per CDR3 protein results from TCRdb running MiXCR on the multiplex PCR reads. The sample shows fewer than 650,000 distinct CDR3 sequences, approximately 22% of them seen only once. Sequencing used peripheral blood. The receptors here all came from a woman aged 18 to 35 with stable Graves' hyperthyroidism. Some clones in this sample may be carry-over from other donors' samples.

This clonotype was seen at least ten times. The chain recombines TRBV12-3 or TRBV12-4 with TRBJ2-2; TRBD2 agrees at 7 bases. There are 14 residues in the CDR3. The J segment lost 6 bases and the V segment lost 4 bases, leaving 5 bases of the junction unmatched. CDR3 sequence: CASSSSGRPGELFF. The CDR3 nucleotides are TGTGCCAGCAGTTCGTCCGGGAGGCCCGGGGAGCTGTTTTTT.

This clonotype was observed at least ten times. This sequence joins TRBV19 and TRBJ1-5; D remains ambiguous. The CDR3 totals 14 residues. Germline lookup yields CDR1 LNHDA and CDR2 SQIVND (reference sequence). The V and J ends lost 3 bases and 9 bases respectively, with 15 bases between them. The CDR3 is CASSIGGVYRPQHF. The CDR3 DNA sequence: TGTGCCAGTAGTATCGGTGGCGTTTATCGGCCCCAGCATTTT.